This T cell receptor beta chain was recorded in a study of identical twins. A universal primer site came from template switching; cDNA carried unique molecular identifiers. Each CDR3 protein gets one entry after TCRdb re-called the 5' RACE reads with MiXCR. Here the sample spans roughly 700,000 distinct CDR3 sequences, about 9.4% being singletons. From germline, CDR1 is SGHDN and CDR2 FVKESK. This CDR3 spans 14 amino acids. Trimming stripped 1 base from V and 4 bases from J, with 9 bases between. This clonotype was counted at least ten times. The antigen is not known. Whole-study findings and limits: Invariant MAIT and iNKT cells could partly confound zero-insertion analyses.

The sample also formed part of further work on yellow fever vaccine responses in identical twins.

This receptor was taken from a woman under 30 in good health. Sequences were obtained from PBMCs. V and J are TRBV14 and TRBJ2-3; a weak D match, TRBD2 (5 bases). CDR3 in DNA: TGTGCCAGCAGCCAAGTCGGAGGTCCAGATACGCAGTATTTT. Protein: CASSQVGGPDTQYF.